This T cell receptor beta chain is drawn from a study of identical twins (dated by TCRdb to between 2015 and 2016). With regard to the full study: TCR alpha and beta repertoires from monozygotic twins, unrelated adults of various ages and cord blood were deep-sequenced to test whether fetal clonotypes persist. Replicate twin experiments were performed at different times using different library preparation protocols to rule out contamination. What the research found in general, with its limitations: In monozygotic twins, out-of-frame TCR alpha sharing was systematically underestimated by recombination models, although the models agreed with sharing between unrelated individuals. Zero-insertion analyses could be partly confounded by invariant T cells such as MAIT and iNKT, although diverse VJ usage argued against such confounding for most clonotypes. A weaker excess of twin sharing was found in beta out-of-frame sequences because the signal-to-noise ratio was lowered by fewer shared sequences. Fewer insertions were carried by abundant cord blood beta clonotypes; a weaker similar trend was observed in young adult naive repertoires, while no such trend was observed in memory repertoires. Because the same donors could not be followed over many years, conclusions were based on cross-sectional statistical analysis. Compared with coincidental sharing between unrelated individuals, out-of-frame TCR alpha sequences shared between twins showed an excess of sequences with low generation probability.

Libraries came from 5' RACE. The run used an Illumina HiSeq 2000. A universal primer binding site was added through template switching, and the final cDNA carried a unique molecular identifier so that TCR cDNA molecules could be counted accurately. Specific primers in the conserved constant-segment region were used to synthesize first-strand cDNA for TCR alpha and beta chains. Each cDNA library was double barcoded, with a SMART-Mk sample barcode plus Illumina barcodes, to control for contamination. TruSeq adapter sequences, together with Illumina sample barcodes, were added in two successive PCR steps. TCR alpha and beta cDNA libraries were sequenced on the Illumina HiSeq platform with custom primers. In the source study's methods: Raw reads were processed with MiGEC to extract unique molecular identifiers, and MiXCR was used to determine CDR3 positions. For each individual, recombination models were inferred using an EM algorithm with the repgenHMM and IGoR tools. Shared clonotypes were analyzed with the tcR package in R, and sharing was normalized by the product of cloneset sizes. To study raw recombination free of thymic and clonal selection effects, out-of-frame nonproductive sequences were analyzed. TCRdb reanalyzed the raw reads on its own, using fastp at Q25 for trimming and MiXCR for clone calling, and kept in-frame beta chains. Rows merge per CDR3 protein into single entries with the most common DNA and genes. It is TCRdb's table, rather than the study itself, that gives the V and J calls and clone size. The sample table records hundreds of thousands of distinct CDR3 sequences; about 20% of these occur just once. Jointly, the top ten make up around 4.4% of the sample.

Only healthy Caucasian donors were included. The twin cohort comprised three pairs of female monozygotic twins, all aged about 18 to 29 years. The RNA used for TCR libraries was isolated from peripheral blood mononuclear cells. After removal of 3 bases from V and 5 bases from J, the junction retains 8 bases not matched to a gene. From the cysteine through the phenylalanine, the CDR3 covers 16 amino acids. Of all the DNA, just the CDR3 is kept, 48 bases in frame from base 1. CDR1 SGDLS and CDR2 YYNGEE were looked up in the germline V gene. This clonotype was detected a few times. Its antigen target is currently unknown. No qualities accompany the bases; no much larger clone lies one base away. These records were also assigned to another study, of T cells expressing NK-cell markers. From that second study: Three sorted T-cell subsets (CD3+CD56+NKG2C+, CD3+CD56+NKG2C- and CD3+CD56-NKG2C+) from several donors had their TCR beta-chain repertoires profiled. Of the eight sequenced donors, seven were found to be HCMV-seropositive and one was found to be HCMV-seronegative. In several experiments an anti-gammadeltaTCR antibody was added to restrict sorting to alphabetaTCR-expressing T cells. In six donors, the dominant CD3+CD56+NKG2C+ clonotypes ranked among the top 10 CD8+ clonotypes, making up about 1.0-8% of CD8+ T cells. Those dominant clonotypes were again the most abundant among CD3+CD56-NKG2C+ cells in a handful of donors, at roughly 28.3-60.1%. Whether the expanded NKG2C-expressing T cell clones were specific for HCMV antigens remained unclear. The eight sequenced donors were randomly selected healthy volunteers, three men and five women. To determine HCMV serostatus, a commercial ELISA kit was used to detect HCMV-specific IgG in serum. For about 6 donors, bulk peripheral blood T-cell repertoires were additionally sequenced from unsorted PBMC. Reads were demultiplexed and grouped by UMI with MIGEC, and clonotypes were assembled and quantified with MiTCR. To remove erroneous sequences, TCR cDNA sequences were retained only when supported by two or more reads. The tcR package was used for downstream repertoire analysis, and clonotypes were matched between fractions using CDR3 nucleotide sequence together with V segment. VDJmatch was used to annotate antigen specificity against VDJdb, with one amino acid substitution allowed in CDR3.

This sequence uses TRBV9 and TRBJ2-2, with 9 bases aligning to TRBD1. Sequencing was performed on PBMCs. The TCR comes from a woman aged 18-29 years in good health. The encoded CDR3 is CASSGGQGIGTGELFF. Read as DNA, the sequence is TGTGCCAGCAGCGGAGGACAGGGGATCGGGACCGGGGAGCTGTTTTTT.